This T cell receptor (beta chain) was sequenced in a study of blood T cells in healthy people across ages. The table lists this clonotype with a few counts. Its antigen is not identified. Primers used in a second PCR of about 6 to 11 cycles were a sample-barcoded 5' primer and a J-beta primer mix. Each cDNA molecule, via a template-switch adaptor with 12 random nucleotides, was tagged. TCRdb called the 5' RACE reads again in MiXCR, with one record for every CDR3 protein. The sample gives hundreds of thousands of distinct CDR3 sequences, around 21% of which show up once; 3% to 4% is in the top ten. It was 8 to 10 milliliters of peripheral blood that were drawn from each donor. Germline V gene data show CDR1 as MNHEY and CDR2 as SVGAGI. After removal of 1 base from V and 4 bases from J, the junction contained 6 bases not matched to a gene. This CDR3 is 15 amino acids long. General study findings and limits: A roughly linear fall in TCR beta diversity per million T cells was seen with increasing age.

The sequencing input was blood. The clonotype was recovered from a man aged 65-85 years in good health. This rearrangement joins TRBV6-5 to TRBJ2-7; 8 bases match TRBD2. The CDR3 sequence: CASSYYAGGGYEQYF. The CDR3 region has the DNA TGTGCCAGCAGTTACTACGCGGGAGGAGGTTACGAGCAGTACTTC.